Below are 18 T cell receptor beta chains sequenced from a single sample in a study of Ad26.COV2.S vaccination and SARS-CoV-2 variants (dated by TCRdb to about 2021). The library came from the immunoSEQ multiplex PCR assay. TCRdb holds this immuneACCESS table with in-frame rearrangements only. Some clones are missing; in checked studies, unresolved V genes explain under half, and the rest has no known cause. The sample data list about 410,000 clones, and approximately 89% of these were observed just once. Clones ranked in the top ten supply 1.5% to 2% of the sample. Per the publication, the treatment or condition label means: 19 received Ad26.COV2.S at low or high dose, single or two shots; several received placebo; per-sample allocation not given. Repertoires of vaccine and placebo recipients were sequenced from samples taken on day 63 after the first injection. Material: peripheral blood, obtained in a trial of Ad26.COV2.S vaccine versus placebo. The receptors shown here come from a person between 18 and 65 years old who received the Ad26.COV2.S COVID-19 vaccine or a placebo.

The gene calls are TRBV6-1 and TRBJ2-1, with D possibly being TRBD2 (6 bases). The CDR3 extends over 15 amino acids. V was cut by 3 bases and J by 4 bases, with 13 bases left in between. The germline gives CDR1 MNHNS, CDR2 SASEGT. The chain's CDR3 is CASSEASEGYNEQFF. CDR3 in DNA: TGTGCCAGCAGTGAGGCTTCGGAGGGTTACAATGAGCAGTTCTTC.

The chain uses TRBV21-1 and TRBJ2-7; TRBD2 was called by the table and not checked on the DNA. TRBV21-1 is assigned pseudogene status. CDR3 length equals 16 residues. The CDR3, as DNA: TGTGCCAGCAGGCGAACTGACGCGGGGTTCTCCTACGAGCAGTACTTC. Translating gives CASRRTDAGFSYEQYF.

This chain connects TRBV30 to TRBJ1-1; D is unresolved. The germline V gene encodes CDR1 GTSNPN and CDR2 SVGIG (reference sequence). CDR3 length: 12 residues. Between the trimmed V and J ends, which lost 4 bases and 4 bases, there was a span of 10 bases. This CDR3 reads CAWTGRATEAFF. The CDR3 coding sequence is TGTGCCTGGACAGGTAGGGCCACTGAAGCTTTCTTT.

CDR3 sequence reads: CASSFVQGRNTEAFF. CDR3 nucleotides: TGTGCCAGCAGTTTCGTGCAGGGTCGGAACACTGAAGCTTTCTTT. The rearrangement joins TRBV28 to TRBJ1-1, with D perhaps TRBD1 (5 bases). V was clipped by 3 bases and J by 1 base, with 12 bases between them. There are 15 residues in the CDR3. The germline CDR1 and CDR2 sequences are MDHEN and SYDVKM.

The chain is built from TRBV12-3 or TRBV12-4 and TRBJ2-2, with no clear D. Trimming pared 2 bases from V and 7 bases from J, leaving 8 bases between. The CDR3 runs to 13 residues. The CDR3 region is CASSLSESGELFF. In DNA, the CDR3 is TGTGCCAGCAGTTTATCCGAGAGCGGGGAGCTGTTTTTT.

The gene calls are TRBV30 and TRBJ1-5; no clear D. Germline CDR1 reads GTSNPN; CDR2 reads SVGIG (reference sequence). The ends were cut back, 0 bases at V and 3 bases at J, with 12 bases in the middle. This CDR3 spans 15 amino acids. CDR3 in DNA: TGTGCCTGGAGTGTATTTTTCGGTACCAATCAGCCCCAGCATTTT. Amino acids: CAWSVFFGTNQPQHF.

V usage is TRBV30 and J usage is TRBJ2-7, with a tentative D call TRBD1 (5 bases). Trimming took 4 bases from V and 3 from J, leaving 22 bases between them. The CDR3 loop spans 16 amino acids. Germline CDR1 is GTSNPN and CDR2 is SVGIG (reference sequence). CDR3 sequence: CAWTPLGQIGYYEQYF. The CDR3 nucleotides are TGTGCCTGGACCCCCTTGGGGCAGATAGGCTACTACGAGCAGTACTTC.

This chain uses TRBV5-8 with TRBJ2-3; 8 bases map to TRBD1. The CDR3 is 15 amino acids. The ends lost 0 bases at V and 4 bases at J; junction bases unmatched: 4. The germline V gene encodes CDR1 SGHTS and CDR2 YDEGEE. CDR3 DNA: TGTGCCAGCAGCTTGGGGACAGGGAAAGCAGATACGCAGTATTTT. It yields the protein CASSLGTGKADTQYF.

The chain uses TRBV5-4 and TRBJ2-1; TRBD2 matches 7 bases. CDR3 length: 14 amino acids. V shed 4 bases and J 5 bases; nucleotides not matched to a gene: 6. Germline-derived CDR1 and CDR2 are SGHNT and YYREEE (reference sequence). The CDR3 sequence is CASSGGSGHNEQFF. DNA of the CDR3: TGTGCCAGCAGCGGCGGGAGTGGGCACAATGAGCAGTTCTTC.

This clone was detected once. The CDR3 protein is CASSLSKTETQYF. CDR3 coding DNA: TGTGCCAGCAGTTTATCGAAGACGGAGACCCAGTACTTC. The chain recombines TRBV27 with TRBJ2-5; D is unresolved. Germline assignment: CDR1 MNHEY and CDR2 SMNVEV (reference sequence). Trimming stripped 0 bases from V and 5 bases from J, with 7 bases between. The CDR3 sequence is 13 residues long.

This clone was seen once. The CDR3 sequence: CASGRNTGELFF. The CDR3 DNA is TGTGCCAGCGGACGGAACACCGGGGAGCTGTTTTTT. This chain joins TRBV19 and TRBJ2-2; no clear D. Germline V gives CDR1 LNHDA, CDR2 SQIVND (reference sequence). This CDR3 spans 12 amino acids. The ends were cut back, 9 bases at V and 1 base at J, with 6 bases in the middle.

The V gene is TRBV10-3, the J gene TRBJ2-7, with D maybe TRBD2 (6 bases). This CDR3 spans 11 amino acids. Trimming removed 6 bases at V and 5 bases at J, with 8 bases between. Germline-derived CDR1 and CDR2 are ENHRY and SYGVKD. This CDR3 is CAISRGDEQYF. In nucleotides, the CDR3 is TGTGCCATCAGCCGCGGGGACGAGCAGTACTTC.

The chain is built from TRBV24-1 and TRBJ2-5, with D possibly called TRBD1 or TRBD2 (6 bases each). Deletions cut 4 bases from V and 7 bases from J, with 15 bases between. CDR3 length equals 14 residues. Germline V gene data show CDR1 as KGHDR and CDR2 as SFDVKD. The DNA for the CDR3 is TGTGCCACCAGTGACCGAGGGGGGACCGGGACCCAGTACTTC. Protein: CATSDRGGTGTQYF.

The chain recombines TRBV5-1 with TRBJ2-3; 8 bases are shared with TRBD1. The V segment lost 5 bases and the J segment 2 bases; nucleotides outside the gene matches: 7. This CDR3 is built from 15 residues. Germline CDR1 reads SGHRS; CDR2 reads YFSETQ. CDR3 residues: CASSPSGQATDTQYF. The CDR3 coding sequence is TGCGCCAGCAGTCCGTCGGGACAGGCCACAGATACGCAGTATTTT.

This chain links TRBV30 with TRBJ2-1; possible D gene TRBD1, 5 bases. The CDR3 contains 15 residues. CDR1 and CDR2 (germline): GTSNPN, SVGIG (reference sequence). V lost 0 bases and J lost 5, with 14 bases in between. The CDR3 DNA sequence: TGTGCCTGGAGTGTAGTCCAGGGCAGGCACAATGAGCAGTTCTTC. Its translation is CAWSVVQGRHNEQFF.

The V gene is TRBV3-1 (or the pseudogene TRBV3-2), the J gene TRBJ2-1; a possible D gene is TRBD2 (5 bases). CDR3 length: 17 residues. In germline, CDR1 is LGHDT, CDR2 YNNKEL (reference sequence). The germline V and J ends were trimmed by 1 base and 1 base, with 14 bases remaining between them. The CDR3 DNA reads TGTGCCAGCAGCCAAGGGTGGCCCGGGGAGTCCTACAATGAGCAGTTCTTC. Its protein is CASSQGWPGESYNEQFF.

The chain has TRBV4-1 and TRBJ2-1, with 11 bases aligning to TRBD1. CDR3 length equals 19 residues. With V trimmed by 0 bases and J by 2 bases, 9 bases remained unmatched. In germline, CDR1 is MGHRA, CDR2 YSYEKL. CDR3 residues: CASSQDSRMGQGAYNEQFF. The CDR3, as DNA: TGCGCCAGCAGCCAAGATTCGCGTATGGGACAGGGGGCCTACAATGAGCAGTTCTTC.

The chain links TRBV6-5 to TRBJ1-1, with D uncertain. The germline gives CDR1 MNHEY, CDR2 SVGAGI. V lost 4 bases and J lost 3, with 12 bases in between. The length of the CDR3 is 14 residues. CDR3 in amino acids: CASSSAALYTEAFF. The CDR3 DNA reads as TGTGCCAGCAGTTCGGCCGCATTGTACACTGAAGCTTTCTTT.